Listed below are T cell receptor beta chains from one sample, sequenced in a study. TCRdb re-analysed the RT-PCR reads in MiXCR, keeping a single row per CDR3 protein. The sample holds almost 700,000 distinct CDR3 sequences, 14% seen once. The specimen sequenced was memory CD4+ T cells from blood. All receptors derive from a female donor in good health, serving as a healthy control. Both conserved end residues are part of each CDR3. The D gene is left open where the match is weak. Only part of the rows carry a size: once, few, many, or a class if the clone is expanded.

clone_size,d_call,v_call,j_call,cdr3_nt,cdr3_aa
NA,NA,TRBV7-2,TRBJ2-7,TGTGCCAGCAGCTTCCCCCTCGGCCGACGGGGCGACCCCTACGAGCAGTACTTC,CASSFPLGRRGDPYEQYF
once,NA,TRBV18,TRBJ2-3,TGTGCCAGCTCCTCATGGGGGGGCACAGATACGCAGTATTTT,CASSSWGGTDTQYF
many,NA,TRBV5-1,TRBJ1-2,TGCGCCAGCAGCTTGGACGTATATGGCTACACCTTC,CASSLDVYGYTF
NA,NA,TRBV2,TRBJ1-6,TGTGCCAGCAGTGGTCAGGGGCGCGGTTCACCCCTCCACTTT,CASSGQGRGSPLHF
few,NA,TRBV18,TRBJ1-4,TGTGCCAGCTCACCCCTGACAAGAAATGAAAAACTGTTTTTT,CASSPLTRNEKLFF
NA,NA,TRBV28,TRBJ2-1,TGTGCCAGCAGTTTATTAGGTAGGGAGCAGTTCTTC,CASSLLGREQFF
many,NA,TRBV15,TRBJ1-2,TGTGCCACCAGCAGAGATCGGACAAGCTACACCTTC,CATSRDRTSYTF
few,TRBD2,TRBV20-1,TRBJ2-5,TGCAGTGCTAGGCTAGCGGGAGTTTGGGAGACCCAGTACTTC,CSARLAGVWETQYF
NA,NA,TRBV28,TRBJ2-7,TGTGCCAGCACTTCAACCGGGACACCGACCTACGAGCAGTACTTC,CASTSTGTPTYEQYF
few,NA,TRBV5-1,TRBJ1-1,TGCGCCAGCAGCTTTCTGACGGGACTGATGAACACTGAAGCTTTCTTT,CASSFLTGLMNTEAFF
NA,NA,TRBV7-2,TRBJ2-7,TGTGCCAGCAGCCTCGCACCCGCGCGGACCATCTACGAGCAGTACTTC,CASSLAPARTIYEQYF
NA,TRBD1,TRBV20-1,TRBJ2-1,TGCAGTGCTAGAGACAGGACAGGGGGCTTAGGGTTCTTC,CSARDRTGGLGFF
NA,NA,TRBV30,TRBJ2-2,TGTGCCTGGACTCGTGGGGGAGCGAGTACCGGGGAGCTGTTTTTT,CAWTRGGASTGELFF
few,TRBD2,TRBV18,TRBJ2-1,TGTGCCAGCTCACCTCGGGTAGGCGGGAGACAAAACAATGAGCAGTTCTTC,CASSPRVGGRQNNEQFF
many,TRBD2,TRBV6-5,TRBJ2-7,TGTGCCATATCACCAAGCGGGAGCCACAACGAGCAGTACTTC,CAISPSGSHNEQYF
NA,TRBD1,TRBV15,TRBJ2-6,TGTGCCACCAGCATTCGGACAGGGGGCGTATACGGGGCCAACGTCCTGACTTTC,CATSIRTGGVYGANVLTF
few,TRBD1,TRBV12-3/TRBV12-4,TRBJ1-1,TGTGCCAGCAGTCAGACAGGGTTCACTGAAGCTTTCTTT,CASSQTGFTEAFF
many,TRBD2,TRBV6-5,TRBJ2-7,TGTGCCAGCAGTCCTCATAGCGGGAAGGTCGAGCAGTACTTC,CASSPHSGKVEQYF
NA,TRBD1,TRBV20-1,TRBJ1-1,TGCAGTGCTAGAGATCTAGGACAGGGTTCTCGGACGAACACTGAAGCTTTCTTT,CSARDLGQGSRTNTEAFF
many,NA,TRBV7-2,TRBJ1-5,TGTGCCAGCAGCTCGGACAGAATCAATCAGCCCCAGCATTTT,CASSSDRINQPQHF
few,NA,TRBV6-4,TRBJ2-1,TGTGCCAGCAGTGAGCAGCAAGGGGGTGAGCAGTTCTTC,CASSEQQGGEQFF